Below, 27 T cell receptor beta chains from the same sample are listed, as sequenced in a study of blood T cell repertoires in COVID-19. Using immunoSEQ multiplex PCR, the repertoire was profiled, and TCRdb retains in-frame clones only, with some absent. The profile shows around 370,000 clones, around 86% of them singletons. The material sequenced was peripheral blood. These TCRs come from a woman aged 45-59 years with COVID-19, enrolled during active disease.

The chain has TRBV7-3 and TRBJ2-3; 7 bases map to TRBD2. With 0 bases clipped from V and 4 bases from J, the junction kept 1 base outside the gene matches. CDR1 is SGHTA and CDR2 is FQGTGA in the germline V gene. The CDR3 totals 14 residues. The CDR3 sequence is CASSLTGGPDTQYF. CDR3 DNA: TGTGCCAGCAGCTTAACGGGAGGGCCAGATACGCAGTATTTT.

The chain has TRBV11-3 and TRBJ2-7, with TRBD1 as a possible D gene (5 bases). The CDR3 contains 13 residues. Germline V lookup: CDR1 SGHNT, CDR2 YENEEA. V lost 5 bases, J lost 2 bases, and 10 bases lay in between. CDR3 loop: CASSPLGAYEQYF. The DNA of the CDR3 is TGTGCCAGCAGCCCCTTAGGGGCCTACGAGCAGTACTTC. The full variable domain, with the rest looked up from reference TRBV11-3 and TRBJ2-7, is EAGVVQSPRYKIIEKKQPVAFWCNPISGHNTLYWYLQNLGQGPELLIRYENEEAVDDSQLPKDRFSAERLKGVDSTLKIQPAELGDSAVYLCASSPLGAYEQYFGPGTRLTVT.

V is TRBV7-2 and J is TRBJ2-5, with TRBD2 matching 8 bases. This CDR3 is built from 15 residues. Germline V CDR1 and CDR2: SGHTA, FQGNSA. The V and J ends lost 1 base and 6 bases, in that order; junction bases with no gene match: 7. The DNA of the CDR3 is TGTGCCAGCAGCTTAGAAACCCGCGGGGGGCAGACCCAGTACTTC. It is translated as CASSLETRGGQTQYF. The whole variable domain, filled in from reference TRBV7-2 and TRBJ2-5, reads GAGVSQSPSNKVTEKGKDVELRCDPISGHTALYWYRQSLGQGLEFLIYFQGNSAPDKSGLPSDRFSAERTGGSVSTLTIQRTQQEDSAVYLCASSLETRGGQTQYFGPGTRLLVL.

The genes are TRBV5-5 and TRBJ2-5; 9 nucleotides align to TRBD1. V dropped 4 bases and J dropped 9; count of bases not matched to a gene: 13. This CDR3 contains 15 residues. The germline V gene has CDR1 SGHKS and CDR2 YYEKEE (reference sequence). The CDR3 reads CASSTTGTGRWAQYF. CDR3 sequence (DNA): TGTGCCAGCAGCACAACCGGGACAGGGAGGTGGGCCCAGTACTTC.

The chain links TRBV30 to TRBJ2-3; D is undetermined. Germline V lookup: CDR1 GTSNPN, CDR2 SVGIG (reference sequence). The CDR3 spans 15 residues. Trimming took off 0 bases at V and 3 bases at J, with 13 bases between the two ends. This CDR3 reads CAWSVHGGGTDTQYF. In DNA form, the CDR3 reads TGTGCCTGGAGTGTACACGGCGGTGGGACAGATACGCAGTATTTT.

The table lists this clone with many counts. V is TRBV6-1 and J is TRBJ2-7, with D tentatively TRBD1 (6 bases). The CDR3 is made up of 16 amino acids. Trimming left V 4 bases short and J 3 bases short, with 19 bases between. Germline loops: CDR1 MNHNS, CDR2 SASEGT. CDR3 protein: CASSGEPATGYYEQYF. The DNA of the CDR3 is TGTGCCAGCAGTGGAGAGCCCGCGACAGGATACTACGAGCAGTACTTC.

The chain links TRBV2 to TRBJ2-7; no clear D gene. The CDR3 consists of 11 residues. V was pared by 4 bases and J by 6 bases, with 7 bases between. Germline loops: CDR1 SNHLY, CDR2 FYNNEI. The CDR3 here is CASSVQFEQYF. CDR3 bases: TGTGCCAGCAGTGTGCAGTTCGAGCAGTACTTC.

This clone was detected many times. V and J are TRBV18 and TRBJ1-4; D ambiguous. CDR1 is KGHSH and CDR2 is LQKENI in the germline V gene. The V and J ends lost 5 bases and 7 bases respectively, with 17 bases between them. The CDR3 sequence is 15 residues long. CDR3: CASSAGLDRSEKLFF. The CDR3 DNA is TGTGCCAGCTCAGCCGGCCTCGACCGGAGTGAAAAACTGTTTTTT.

The gene calls are TRBV7-9 and TRBJ1-4; TRBD1 agrees at 8 bases. The CDR3 spans 17 residues. V lost 1 base, J lost 2 bases, and 6 bases stayed unmatched. Per germline, CDR1 SEHNR and CDR2 FQNEAQ (reference sequence). The DNA of the CDR3 is TGTGCCAGCAGCTTAGGGGCAGGGGGCTTGACTAATGAAAAACTGTTTTTT. Translated, it gives CASSLGAGGLTNEKLFF.

The V call is TRBV30, the J call TRBJ2-1; D unresolved. The CDR3 is made up of 12 amino acids. Trimming cost V 1 base and J 5 bases, with 6 bases left between them. Looked up from germline, CDR1 is GTSNPN and CDR2 is SVGIG (reference sequence). CDR3 in amino acids: CAWSGSNNEQFF. Written as DNA, the CDR3 is TGTGCCTGGAGTGGGAGTAACAATGAGCAGTTCTTC.

The rearrangement uses TRBV6-1 and TRBJ2-2, with TRBD1 as a possible D gene (6 bases). Germline CDR1 and CDR2: MNHNS and SASEGT. Trimming removed 3 bases from V and 0 bases from J, with 20 bases in between. The CDR3 loop spans 19 amino acids. CDR3 sequence: CASSDLLVGQKSNTGELFF. DNA of the CDR3: TGTGCCAGCAGTGACTTGCTGGTCGGACAGAAATCGAACACCGGGGAGCTGTTTTTT.

This sequence joins TRBV18 and TRBJ2-1, with 14 bases aligning to TRBD2. The ends lost 3 bases at V and 4 bases at J; junction bases unmatched: 2. The germline CDR1 and CDR2 sequences are KGHSH and LQKENI. This CDR3 is built from 16 residues. The DNA for the CDR3 is TGTGCCAGCTCACCTAGGACTAGCGGGGGGTACAATGAGCAGTTCTTC. Translated: CASSPRTSGGYNEQFF.

The chain is built from TRBV14 and TRBJ2-7, with TRBD2 matching 7 bases. The germline V gene encodes CDR1 SGHDN and CDR2 FVKESK. This CDR3 has 15 residues. V lost 3 bases and J lost 6; bases outside the gene matches: 11. CDR3 sequence reads: CASSHRGRGPGEQYF. The CDR3 coding sequence is TGTGCCAGCAGCCACCGGGGGAGGGGCCCAGGCGAGCAGTACTTC.

The chain links TRBV24-1 to TRBJ2-5; TRBD2 agrees at 8 bases. CDR1 and CDR2 from the germline V gene are KGHDR and SFDVKD. There are 15 residues in the CDR3. V shed 4 bases, J shed 7 bases, and the junction held 10 bases outside the gene matches. In DNA form, the CDR3 reads TGTGCCACCAGTGAGTCCAGCGGGAGTGGCGGGACCCAGTACTTC. This codes for CATSESSGSGGTQYF.

The V call is TRBV9, the J call TRBJ2-7; D not resolved. CDR3 length: 13 residues. Germline CDR1 reads SGDLS; CDR2 reads YYNGEE. The V and J ends lost 0 bases and 11 bases respectively, with 15 bases between them. The CDR3 loop is CASSVGGSYEKYF. The CDR3 DNA reads TGTGCCAGCAGCGTAGGCGGATCCTACGAAAAGTACTTC.

This CDR3 is CASSSRGTGLGYGYTF. CDR3 in DNA: TGTGCCAGCAGCTCCCGAGGGACAGGGCTTGGCTATGGCTACACCTTC. The chain is built from TRBV5-6 and TRBJ1-2; TRBD1 matches 9 bases. From germline, CDR1 is SGHDT and CDR2 YYEEEE. V dropped 3 bases and J dropped 4; count of bases not matched to a gene: 10. The CDR3 loop spans 16 amino acids.

The rearrangement joins TRBV6-5 to TRBJ2-7; a possible D gene is TRBD1 (6 bases). The CDR3 spans 15 residues. CDR1 is MNHEY and CDR2 is SVGAGI in the germline V gene. Trimming removed 7 bases at V and 2 bases at J, with 18 bases between. CDR3 nucleotide sequence: TGTGCCAGCATCCATCCCGGGACAACGACCTACGAGCAGTACTTC. Residues: CASIHPGTTTYEQYF.

The V and J genes are TRBV18 and TRBJ2-2, with D possibly being TRBD1 (5 bases). The CDR3 spans 15 residues. Trimming took 6 bases from V and 2 from J, leaving 13 bases between them. Germline CDR1 KGHSH, CDR2 LQKENI. The CDR3 here is CASSPRRENTGELFF. CDR3 DNA sequence: TGTGCCAGCTCCCCCCGCAGGGAAAACACCGGGGAGCTGTTTTTT.

V gene TRBV10-3 combines with J gene TRBJ2-7, with 11 positions matching TRBD2. The CDR3 contains 14 residues. Trimming cost V 10 bases and J 3 bases; bases outside gene matches: 8. Germline-derived CDR1 and CDR2 are ENHRY and SYGVKD. This CDR3 reads CATGTSGSNYEQYF. CDR3 in DNA: TGTGCCACCGGGACTAGCGGTAGTAACTACGAGCAGTACTTC.

The rearrangement uses TRBV4-3 and TRBJ1-1; D might be TRBD1 (5 bases). V lost 0 bases, J lost 5 bases, and 16 bases lay in between. Germline CDR1 LGHNA, CDR2 YSLEER. CDR3 length: 16 residues. The CDR3 sequence is CASSQDFVQGGTEAFF. In DNA, the CDR3 is TGCGCCAGCAGCCAAGATTTCGTCCAGGGCGGAACTGAAGCTTTCTTT.

The chain combines TRBV6-5 with TRBJ1-1; D is unclear. The CDR3 covers 13 residues. V lost 6 bases to trimming and J lost 4 bases, with 12 bases between them. The germline gives CDR1 MNHEY, CDR2 SVGAGI. The CDR3 loop is CASRSRWSTEAFF. The CDR3 region has the DNA TGTGCCAGCAGATCACGATGGAGCACTGAAGCTTTCTTT.

The chain combines TRBV7-3 with TRBJ1-6; 8 bases are shared with TRBD1. The CDR3 is 14 amino acids. J was trimmed by 10 bases and V by 5 bases; bases with no gene match: 7. Per the germline V gene, CDR1 is SGHTA and CDR2 is FQGTGA. The CDR3: CASSMTGVGSPLHF. The DNA for the CDR3 is TGTGCCAGCAGCATGACAGGGGTCGGCTCACCCCTCCACTTT.

The chain employs TRBV6-4 and TRBJ1-2; 8 positions agree with TRBD1. The CDR3 is 16 residues long. Germline lookup yields CDR1 MRHNA and CDR2 SNTAGT. The V segment lost 7 bases and the J segment 4 bases; nucleotides outside the gene matches: 14. CDR3 sequence reads: CASTPGTGPLGYGYTF. CDR3 DNA sequence: TGTGCCAGCACCCCCGGGACAGGACCCCTAGGCTATGGCTACACCTTC.

The chain has TRBV5-4 and TRBJ1-2; D is unresolved. Germline-derived CDR1 and CDR2 are SGHNT and YYREEE (reference sequence). The CDR3 runs to 13 residues. Trimming cost V 0 bases and J 8 bases, with 11 bases left between them. The DNA for the CDR3 is TGTGCCAGCAGCTTGGCGCCGGGAGGGGGCTACACCTTC. Protein sequence: CASSLAPGGGYTF. The variable domain in full, completed from reference TRBV5-4 and TRBJ1-2, reads ETGVTQSPTHLIKTRGQQVTLRCSSQSGHNTVSWYQQALGQGPQFIFQYYREEENGRGNFPPRFSGLQFPNYSSELNVNALELDDSALYLCASSLAPGGGYTFGSGTRLTVV.

The CDR3 spells CASSAGTGASYEQYF. CDR3 sequence (DNA): TGTGCCAGCAGCGCCGGGACAGGCGCCTCCTACGAGCAGTACTTC. The V call is TRBV9, the J call TRBJ2-7, with TRBD1 matching 8 bases. The CDR3 has 15 residues. Losses at the gene ends were 3 bases for V and 0 bases for J; bases not matched to a gene: 5. Germline V gives CDR1 SGDLS, CDR2 YYNGEE.

The chain couples TRBV5-1 to TRBJ1-4; TRBD1 matches at 8 bases. Germline V gene sequence: CDR1 SGHRS, CDR2 YFSETQ. This CDR3 spans 19 amino acids. V shed 2 bases, J shed 2 bases, and the junction held 14 bases outside the gene matches. The CDR3 region has the DNA TGCGCCAGCAGCTTTCGCCCGGGACAGGTTTCCTCTACTAATGAAAAACTGTTTTTT. Residues: CASSFRPGQVSSTNEKLFF.

This clone was detected once. Here the CDR3 DNA reads TGTGCCAGCAGCTTATTCGGACTCCTGAACACCGGGGAGCTGTTTTTT. This codes for CASSLFGLLNTGELFF. The V gene is TRBV11-1, the J gene TRBJ2-2, with a possible D match to TRBD2 (5 bases). Trimming took 2 bases from V and 1 from J, leaving 11 bases between them. Germline CDR1 and CDR2: SGHAT and FQDESV (reference sequence). This CDR3 region has 16 residues.